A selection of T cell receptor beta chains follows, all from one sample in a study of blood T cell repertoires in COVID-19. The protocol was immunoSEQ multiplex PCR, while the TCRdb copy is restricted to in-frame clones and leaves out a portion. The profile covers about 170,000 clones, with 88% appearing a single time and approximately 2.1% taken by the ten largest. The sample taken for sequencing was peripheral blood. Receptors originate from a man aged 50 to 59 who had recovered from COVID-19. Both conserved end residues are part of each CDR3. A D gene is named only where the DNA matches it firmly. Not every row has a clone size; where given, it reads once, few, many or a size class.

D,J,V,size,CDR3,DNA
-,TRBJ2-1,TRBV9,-,CASSVASLGGVTNEQFF,TGTGCCAGCAGCGTAGCCTCCCTCGGTGGAGTGACCAATGAGCAGTTCTTC
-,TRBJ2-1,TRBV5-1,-,CASIRSTQGYNEQFF,TGCGCCAGCATACGGTCTACACAGGGATACAATGAGCAGTTCTTC
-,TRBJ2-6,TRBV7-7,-,CASSLGTAGANVLTF,TGTGCCAGCAGCTTAGGGACAGCGGGGGCCAACGTCCTGACTTTC
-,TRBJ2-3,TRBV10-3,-,CAIALGSTDTQYF,TGTGCCATCGCCCTAGGTAGCACAGATACGCAGTATTTT
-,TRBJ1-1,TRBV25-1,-,CASSESDSWGTEAFF,TGTGCCAGCAGTGAATCGGACAGCTGGGGTACTGAAGCTTTCTTT
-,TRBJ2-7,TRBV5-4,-,CASSFTGRDEQYF,TGTGCCAGCAGCTTTACAGGGCGCGACGAGCAGTACTTC
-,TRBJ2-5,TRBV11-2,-,CASSLAWGGGKETQYF,TGTGCCAGCAGCTTAGCCTGGGGGGGCGGCAAAGAGACCCAGTACTTC
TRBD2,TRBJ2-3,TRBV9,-,CASSPRGAGGQDTQYF,TGTGCCAGCAGCCCGAGGGGAGCGGGGGGGCAAGATACGCAGTATTTT
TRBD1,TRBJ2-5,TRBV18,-,CASSPGQKETQYF,TGTGCCAGCTCGCCGGGACAGAAAGAGACCCAGTACTTC
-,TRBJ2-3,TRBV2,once,CASSEGGSTDTQYF,TGTGCCAGCAGTGAAGGAGGGAGCACAGATACGCAGTATTTT
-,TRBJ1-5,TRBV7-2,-,CASSPTGGSPPQHF,TGTGCCAGCAGCCCCACCGGGGGGAGTCCGCCCCAGCATTTT
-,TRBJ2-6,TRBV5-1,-,CASKDSVSGANVLTF,TGCGCCAGCAAGGACAGCGTCTCTGGGGCCAACGTCCTGACTTTC
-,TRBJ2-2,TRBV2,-,CASSEARFTGELFF,TGTGCCAGCAGTGAAGCGCGGTTCACCGGGGAGCTGTTTTTT
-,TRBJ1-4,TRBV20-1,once,CSASRQANEKLFF,TGCAGTGCTAGTAGGCAGGCTAATGAAAAACTGTTTTTT
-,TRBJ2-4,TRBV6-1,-,CASSEPGGKGQAKNIQYF,TGTGCCAGCAGTGAACCAGGGGGGAAGGGTCAAGCCAAAAACATTCAGTACTTC
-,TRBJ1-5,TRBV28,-,CASSPRSGNSNQPQHF,TGTGCCAGCAGCCCTAGGTCGGGGAATAGCAATCAGCCCCAGCATTTT
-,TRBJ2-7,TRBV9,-,CASSVAGSYEQYF,TGTGCCAGCAGCGTAGCTGGGAGTTACGAGCAGTACTTC
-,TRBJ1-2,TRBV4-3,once,CASSQAVGGGASNYGYTF,TGCGCCAGCAGCCAGGCCGTAGGCGGGGGGGCCTCTAACTATGGCTACACCTTC
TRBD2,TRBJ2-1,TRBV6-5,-,CASSSERGANNEQFF,TGTGCCAGCAGCTCCGAGCGGGGGGCCAACAATGAGCAGTTCTTC
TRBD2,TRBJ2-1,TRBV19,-,CASSIDRRGAGNHYNEQFF,TGTGCCAGTAGTATAGATAGAAGGGGAGCGGGAAACCACTACAATGAGCAGTTCTTC
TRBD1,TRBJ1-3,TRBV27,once,CASRDPGQGRYTIYF,TGTGCCAGCAGGGACCCGGGACAGGGGCGGTACACCATATATTTT
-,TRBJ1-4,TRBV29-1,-,CSAAGPLDEKLFF,TGCAGCGCTGCAGGGCCCCTTGATGAAAAACTGTTTTTT
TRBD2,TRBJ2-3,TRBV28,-,CASSSTSWLAGSTDTQYF,TGTGCCAGCAGTTCAACCTCCTGGCTAGCGGGGAGCACAGATACGCAGTATTTT
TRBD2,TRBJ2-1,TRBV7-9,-,CASSLAEMGLAGQNEQFF,TGTGCCAGCAGCTTAGCCGAGATGGGACTAGCGGGCCAGAATGAGCAGTTCTTC
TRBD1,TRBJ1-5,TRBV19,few,CASKDRQDNQPQHF,TGTGCCAGTAAGGACAGGCAGGACAATCAGCCCCAGCATTTT
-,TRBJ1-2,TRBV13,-,CASSLEGGSYGYTF,TGTGCCAGCAGCTTAGAGGGGGGGAGCTATGGCTACACCTTC
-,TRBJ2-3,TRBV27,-,CASSFTQGSTDTQYF,TGTGCCAGCAGTTTCACTCAGGGTAGCACAGATACGCAGTATTTT
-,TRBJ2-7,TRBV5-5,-,CASSEDSKDEQYF,TGTGCCAGCAGCGAAGACAGTAAAGACGAGCAGTACTTC
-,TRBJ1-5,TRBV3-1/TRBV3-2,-,CASSQWPGWNQPQHF,TGTGCCAGCAGCCAATGGCCAGGGTGGAATCAGCCCCAGCATTTT
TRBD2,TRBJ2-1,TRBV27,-,CASRPTSGPYNEQFF,TGTGCCAGCCGTCCTACTAGCGGACCCTACAATGAGCAGTTCTTC
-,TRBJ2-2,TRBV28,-,CASSFTGNTGELFF,TGTGCCAGCAGTTTTACAGGGAACACCGGGGAGCTGTTTTTT
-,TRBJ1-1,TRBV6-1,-,CASSEPGSVTEAFF,TGTGCCAGCAGTGAACCGGGATCCGTAACTGAAGCTTTCTTT
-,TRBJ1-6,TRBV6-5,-,CASSGQGDSPLHF,TGTGCCAGCAGCGGGCAGGGTGATTCACCCCTCCACTTT
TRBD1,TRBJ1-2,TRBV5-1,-,CASSSTGTAYGYTF,TGCGCCAGCAGTTCTACCGGGACAGCTTATGGCTACACCTTC
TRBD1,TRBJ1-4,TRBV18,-,CASSPGTVNEKLFF,TGTGCCAGCTCACCAGGGACAGTTAATGAAAAACTGTTTTTT
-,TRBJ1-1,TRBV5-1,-,CASSLAVREDTEAFF,TGCGCCAGCAGCTTGGCCGTCAGGGAGGACACTGAAGCTTTCTTT
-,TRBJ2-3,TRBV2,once,CASSTAYTDTQYF,TGTGCCAGCAGCACAGCCTACACAGATACGCAGTATTTT
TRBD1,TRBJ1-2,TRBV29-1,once,CSVATGGINYGYTF,TGCAGCGTGGCAACAGGGGGCATAAACTATGGCTACACCTTC
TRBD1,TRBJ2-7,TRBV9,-,CASSVGQGTYEQYF,TGTGCCAGCAGCGTAGGACAGGGCACCTACGAGCAGTACTTC
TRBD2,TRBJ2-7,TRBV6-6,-,CASSYDLAGYEQYF,TGTGCCAGCAGTTACGACCTAGCGGGATACGAGCAGTACTTC
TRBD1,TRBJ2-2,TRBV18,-,CASSHRQGTDTGELFF,TGTGCCAGCTCACACAGACAGGGGACGGACACCGGGGAGCTGTTTTTT
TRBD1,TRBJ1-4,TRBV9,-,CASSMRQGNEKLFF,TGTGCCAGCAGCATGAGACAGGGTAATGAAAAACTGTTTTTT
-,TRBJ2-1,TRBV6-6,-,CASTPSSYNEQFF,TGTGCCAGCACCCCTAGCTCCTACAATGAGCAGTTCTTC
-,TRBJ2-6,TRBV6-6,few,CASSPTLGTGSGANVLTF,TGTGCCAGCAGTCCTACTTTGGGTACGGGATCTGGGGCCAACGTCCTGACTTTC
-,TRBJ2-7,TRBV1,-,CTSSQGLAGKGTSYEQYF,TGCACCAGCAGCCAAGGACTAGCGGGAAAAGGCACCTCCTACGAGCAGTACTTC
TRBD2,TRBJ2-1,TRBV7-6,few,CASSGISLAGGPRSYNEQFF,TGTGCCAGCAGCGGTATATCTCTAGCGGGAGGGCCCCGGTCCTACAATGAGCAGTTCTTC
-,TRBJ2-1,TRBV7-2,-,CASSLAGASYNEQFF,TGTGCCAGCAGCTTAGCGGGAGCGTCATACAATGAGCAGTTCTTC
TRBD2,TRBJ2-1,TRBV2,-,CASSEMGTSGGNEQFF,TGTGCCAGCAGTGAGATGGGGACTAGCGGGGGAAATGAGCAGTTCTTC
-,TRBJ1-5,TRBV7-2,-,CASSQGAYQPQHF,TGTGCCAGCAGCCAAGGGGCCTATCAGCCCCAGCATTTT
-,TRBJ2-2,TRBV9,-,CASSFLDSTNTGELFF,TGTGCCAGCAGCTTCCTGGACAGTACGAACACCGGGGAGCTGTTTTTT
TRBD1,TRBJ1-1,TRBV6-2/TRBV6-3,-,CASSHTQGANTEAFF,TGTGCCAGCAGTCACACACAGGGGGCGAACACTGAAGCTTTCTTT